The clone carrying this T cell receptor beta chain was seen only a few times. As yet, its antigen is unknown. TCRdb processed the RT-PCR reads anew with MiXCR; each CDR3 protein has one entry. The sample consists of 500,000 to 600,000 distinct CDR3 sequences, about 15% of them appearing once. Germline trimming cut 1 base from V and 4 bases from J; bases unmatched to any gene: 14. CDR1 DFQATT and CDR2 SNEGSKA come from the germline V gene (reference sequence). The CDR3 is 18 amino acids. The sample is drawn from a study of response to subunit inactivated influenza vaccine. Points from the study as a whole: Every seasonal influenza vaccination brings in few new T cells, the authors suggested.

V gene TRBV20-1 combines with J gene TRBJ2-3, with 10 nucleotides matching TRBD2. The specimen comprised CD4+ T cells sorted from PBMCs, sampled around 25 months after vaccination. The clonotype comes from a man between 45 and 75 years old who received an inactivated influenza vaccine. CDR3 DNA: TGCAGTGCTAGAGCAAGCGGGAGGGCCTTGCGTCACGCAGATACGCAGTATTTT. Amino acids: CSARASGRALRHADTQYF.